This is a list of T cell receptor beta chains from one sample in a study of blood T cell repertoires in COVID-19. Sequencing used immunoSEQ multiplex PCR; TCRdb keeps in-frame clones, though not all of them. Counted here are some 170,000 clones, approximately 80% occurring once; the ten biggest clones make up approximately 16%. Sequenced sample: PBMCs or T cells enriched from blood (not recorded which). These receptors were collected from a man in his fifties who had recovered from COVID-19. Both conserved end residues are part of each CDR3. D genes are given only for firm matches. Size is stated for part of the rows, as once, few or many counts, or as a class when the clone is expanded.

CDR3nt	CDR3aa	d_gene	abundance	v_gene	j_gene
TGTGCCAGCAGCCGGCGTCTAGGCGAGGTCCGGACAGGGGGAGATGGCTACACCTTC	CASSRRLGEVRTGGDGYTF	TRBD1	NA	TRBV3-1/TRBV3-2	TRBJ1-2
TGTGCCGGGCCGGAGGAGGCCTATTATAGCAATCAGCCCCAGCATTTT	CAGPEEAYYSNQPQHF	NA	NA	TRBV6-4	TRBJ1-5
TGTGCCAGCAGCTTTGCAGGGGCCCGCTCTGGAAACACCATATATTTT	CASSFAGARSGNTIYF	NA	NA	TRBV7-2	TRBJ1-3
TGCGCCAGCAGCCAAGGGCAAAACTATGGCTACACCTTC	CASSQGQNYGYTF	NA	NA	TRBV4-1	TRBJ1-2
TGTGCCAGCAGTGAAAGGGGGAGGGCCCTTAACTATGGCTACACCTTC	CASSERGRALNYGYTF	NA	NA	TRBV2	TRBJ1-2
TGTGCCAGCGGGGAGGGGGACCCTGGATCCTACGAGCAGTACTTC	CASGEGDPGSYEQYF	NA	NA	TRBV9	TRBJ2-7
TGTGCCAGCAGCTTAGAGCCGGGGGGAAATTCACCCCTCCACTTT	CASSLEPGGNSPLHF	NA	NA	TRBV11-2	TRBJ1-6
TGTGCCAGCAGCCCCCCTAGGGGGCCAAGCTATGGCTACACCTTC	CASSPPRGPSYGYTF	TRBD1	NA	TRBV5-4	TRBJ1-2
TGTGCCAGCAGACCGGGACACCTATCCGAGCAGTACTTC	CASRPGHLSEQYF	NA	once	TRBV25-1	TRBJ2-7
TGTGCCAGCAGTAGGACAGGGCTGGGCGAGCAGTACTTC	CASSRTGLGEQYF	TRBD1	NA	TRBV12-3/TRBV12-4	TRBJ2-7
TGCAGCGTTGAAAGCGGGAGCTCCTACGAGCAGTACTTC	CSVESGSSYEQYF	TRBD2	NA	TRBV29-1	TRBJ2-7
TGTGCCAGCAGTTTAGGGCAGGCCCTTGAAGCTTTCTTT	CASSLGQALEAFF	NA	NA	TRBV12-3/TRBV12-4	TRBJ1-1
TGTGCCAGCAGCCAATGGGGGCTCAGCAATGAGCAGTTCTTC	CASSQWGLSNEQFF	NA	NA	TRBV7-8	TRBJ2-1
TGTGCCACCAGTGATGCGCGGGGACAGACTTATAGCGGCAATCAGCCCCAGCATTTT	CATSDARGQTYSGNQPQHF	TRBD1	few	TRBV24-1	TRBJ1-5
TGTGCCAGCAGACAAAGACGGGGAAGGACAGGGAGGGATGAGCAGTTCTTC	CASRQRRGRTGRDEQFF	NA	NA	TRBV7-6	TRBJ2-1
TGTGCCAGAAGCCTAAAGACCGGGATACCCTACTATGGCTACACCTTC	CARSLKTGIPYYGYTF	NA	NA	TRBV5-3	TRBJ1-2
TGTGCCAGCACCCCAGGCGCACGAGGCTACACCTTC	CASTPGARGYTF	NA	NA	TRBV12-3/TRBV12-4	TRBJ1-2
TGTGCCAGCATATCAGGGGTGAACACTGAAGCTTTCTTT	CASISGVNTEAFF	NA	NA	TRBV6-6	TRBJ1-1